In this sample, the clone carrying this T cell receptor (beta chain) turned up many times. The sample is drawn from a study of T cells in Graves' hyperthyroidism and ophthalmopathy. TCR beta CDR3 region amplification was performed from RNA transcripts. Using the HTBI primer set, a first-round RT-PCR was run on the TCR CDR3. TCRdb recomputed calls from the multiplex PCR reads with MiXCR, one row per CDR3 protein. The sample has about 180,000 distinct CDR3 sequences; about 18% are singletons. The CDR3 runs 15 residues. Trimming left V 5 bases short and J 4 bases short, with 17 bases between. In germline, CDR1 is SEHNR, CDR2 FQNEAQ (reference sequence). Patients counted as stable if ophthalmopathy did not develop within 18 months.

The rearrangement links TRBV7-9 to TRBJ1-1; TRBD1 is a possible D gene (6 bases). This sequence was found in a woman aged 50 to 60 with Graves' hyperthyroidism. The sequencing sample was made of blood. CDR3 loop: CASSEPRGRVTEAFF. For the CDR3, the DNA is TGTGCCAGCAGCGAACCCAGGGGCAGGGTCACTGAAGCTTTCTTT.